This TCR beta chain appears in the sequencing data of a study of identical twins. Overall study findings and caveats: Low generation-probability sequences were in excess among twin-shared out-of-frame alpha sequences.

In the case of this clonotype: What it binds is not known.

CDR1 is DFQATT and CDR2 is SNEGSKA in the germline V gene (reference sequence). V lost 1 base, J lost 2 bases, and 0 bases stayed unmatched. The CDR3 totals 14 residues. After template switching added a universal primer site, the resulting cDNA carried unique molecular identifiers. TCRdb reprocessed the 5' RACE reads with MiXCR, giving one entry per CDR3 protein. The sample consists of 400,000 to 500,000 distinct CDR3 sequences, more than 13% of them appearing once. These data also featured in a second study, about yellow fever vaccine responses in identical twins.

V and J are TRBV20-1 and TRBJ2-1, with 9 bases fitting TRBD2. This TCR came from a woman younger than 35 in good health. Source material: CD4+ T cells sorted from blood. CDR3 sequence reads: CSARASGTYNEQFF. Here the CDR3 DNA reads TGCAGTGCTAGAGCTAGCGGGACCTACAATGAGCAGTTCTTC.